The rows below give T cell receptor beta chains drawn from one sample of a study of OX40 agonist ivuxolimab in advanced cancers. Produced via immunoSEQ multiplex PCR; TCRdb's table is partial and in-frame only. The data contain some 60,000 clones, more than 75% of them singletons. This specimen was CD4+ or CD8+ T cells sorted from blood, taken in a trial of the OX40 agonist ivuxolimab. These receptors came from an adult with an advanced solid tumor such as melanoma, head and neck, liver or kidney cancer. Both conserved end residues are part of each CDR3. The D gene is left open where the match is weak. Clone size is stated in some rows and not others, as once, few, many or a class when expanded.

D gene,clone size,J gene,V gene,CDR3 protein,CDR3 DNA
.,.,TRBJ2-7,TRBV7-3,CASSLTSGSSYEQYF,TGTGCCAGCAGCTTAACGTCAGGGAGCTCCTACGAGCAGTACTTC
.,.,TRBJ2-1,TRBV29-1,CSVGGYQFNEQFF,TGCAGCGTTGGGGGGTACCAATTCAATGAGCAGTTCTTC
.,.,TRBJ2-5,TRBV6-5,CASSYGRNQETQYF,TGTGCCAGCAGTTACGGGCGCAACCAAGAGACCCAGTACTTC
.,few,TRBJ1-5,TRBV6-4,CASSDWGSFSNQPQHF,TGTGCCAGCAGTGACTGGGGCAGCTTTAGCAATCAGCCCCAGCATTTT
.,.,TRBJ2-3,TRBV5-1,CASSPGLSDAQYF,TGCGCCAGCAGCCCTGGACTATCAGATGCGCAGTATTTT
.,.,TRBJ2-2,TRBV5-1,CASSQGGPDTGELFF,TGCGCCAGCAGCCAGGGGGGTCCAGACACCGGGGAGCTGTTTTTT
.,.,TRBJ1-1,TRBV5-6,CASSLKGYPEAFF,TGTGCCAGCAGCTTGAAAGGGTACCCTGAAGCTTTCTTT
.,once,TRBJ2-7,TRBV19,CASSGTSLDFYEQYF,TGTGCCAGTAGTGGGACGTCCCTCGATTTCTACGAGCAGTACTTC
TRBD1,.,TRBJ1-4,TRBV20-1,CSARGTAELFF,TGCAGTGCTAGGGGGACAGCAGAACTGTTTTTT
.,.,TRBJ2-2,TRBV9,CASSVDPLVRNGELFF,TGTGCCAGCAGCGTAGACCCCCTAGTAAGGAACGGGGAGCTGTTTTTT
TRBD1,.,TRBJ2-5,TRBV7-9,CASSLAGQKTQYF,TGTGCCAGCAGCTTAGCGGGACAGAAGACCCAGTACTTC
TRBD2,.,TRBJ2-7,TRBV5-1,CASSLMGGATVGEQYF,TGCGCCAGCAGCTTGATGGGAGGGGCGACGGTTGGTGAGCAGTACTTC
.,.,TRBJ2-7,TRBV11-2,CASSLGSTGAYEQYF,TGTGCCAGCAGCTTAGGATCCACAGGAGCCTACGAGCAGTACTTC
.,.,TRBJ2-3,TRBV20-1,CSAKVPLVEYF,TGCAGTGCTAAAGTCCCGTTAGTGGAGTATTTT
.,.,TRBJ1-2,TRBV9,CASSVDLGTYGYTF,TGTGCCAGCAGCGTAGATCTGGGGACCTATGGCTACACCTTC
.,.,TRBJ2-6,TRBV5-1,CASSLQPSGANVLTF,TGCGCCAGCAGCTTACAGCCCTCTGGGGCCAACGTCCTGACTTTC
.,.,TRBJ2-7,TRBV28,CASSQSRAQYF,TGTGCCAGCAGTCAGTCCAGGGCGCAGTACTTC
.,.,TRBJ2-1,TRBV12-2,CASRSTPGRSHNEQFF,TGTGCAAGTCGCTCTACTCCGGGACGGAGCCACAATGAGCAGTTCTTC
.,.,TRBJ2-1,TRBV14,CASSQEYYNEQFF,TGTGCCAGCAGCCAAGAGTACTACAATGAGCAGTTCTTC
.,.,TRBJ1-2,TRBV19,CASTTQASNYGYTF,TGTGCCAGTACCACGCAGGCTTCTAACTATGGCTACACCTTC
TRBD2,.,TRBJ2-7,TRBV15,CATSRELAYEQYF,TGTGCCACCAGCAGAGAACTAGCGTACGAGCAGTACTTC
.,.,TRBJ2-5,TRBV6-1,CAAAGPSSIQETQYF,TGTGCCGCCGCCGGACCCTCGTCTATTCAAGAGACCCAGTACTTC
TRBD1,few,TRBJ1-1,TRBV2,CASRTGAPGRGGWNTEAFF,TGTGCCAGCAGGACAGGGGCACCTGGGAGGGGCGGGTGGAACACTGAAGCTTTCTTT
.,.,TRBJ2-1,TRBV28,CASSRVGRVAYNEQFF,TGTGCCAGCAGCCGAGTAGGCAGGGTGGCCTACAATGAGCAGTTCTTC
.,.,TRBJ1-5,TRBV4-1,CASSQDPDTPYQPQHF,TGCGCCAGCAGCCAAGATCCGGACACACCTTATCAGCCCCAGCATTTT
.,.,TRBJ2-3,TRBV19,CASSIRTDTQYF,TGTGCCAGTAGTATCCGGACAGATACGCAGTATTTT
TRBD2,.,TRBJ2-2,TRBV7-8,CASSSLRGGPTGELFF,TGTGCCAGCAGCTCCCTACGGGGAGGGCCGACCGGGGAGCTGTTTTTT
TRBD1,.,TRBJ2-7,TRBV7-8,CASSLGPFRGRIYEQYF,TGTGCCAGCAGCTTAGGCCCCTTCAGGGGGCGAATCTACGAGCAGTACTTC
TRBD1,.,TRBJ2-7,TRBV7-9,CASRLGTGTDQYF,TGTGCCAGCAGGTTAGGGACAGGGACGGACCAGTACTTC
.,.,TRBJ2-3,TRBV11-2,CASRITDTQYF,TGTGCCAGCAGAATCACAGATACGCAGTATTTT
.,.,TRBJ2-3,TRBV9,CASSDMGPADTQYF,TGTGCCAGCAGCGACATGGGGCCGGCAGATACGCAGTATTTT